Below are 5 T cell receptor beta chains sequenced from a single sample in a study of T cells expressing NK-cell markers. From the 5' RACE reads, TCRdb lists one entry per CDR3 protein and no DNA. The sample includes roughly 390,000 distinct CDR3 sequences. Sequencing input: blood T cells: a sorted CD56 or NKG2C T cell subset, CD4+ or CD8+ T cells, or bulk PBMC T cells (not recorded which). These receptor sequences come from a woman aged 45-60 years in good health.

The rearrangement links TRBV28 to TRBJ2-7; TCRdb returns TRBD2, unconfirmable since there is no DNA. This CDR3 is built from 15 residues. CDR1 is MDHEN, CDR2 SYDVKM, per germline. CDR3 protein: CASSPGVAGGYEQYF.

This chain joins TRBV24-1 and TRBJ1-5; checking the TCRdb D call of TRBD1 is not possible without DNA. CDR1 is KGHDR, CDR2 SFDVKD, per germline. This CDR3 has 15 amino acids. The CDR3 here is CATSAPGQGLKPQHF.

The chain recombines TRBV21-1 with TRBJ1-6. TRBV21-1 is classified as a pseudogene. CDR3 length: 15 residues. The chain's CDR3 is CAQQAEDTYNSPLHF.

The V and J genes are TRBV5-1 and TRBJ2-3. This CDR3 has 13 residues. Germline V gene sequence: CDR1 SGHRS, CDR2 YFSETQ. CDR3 region: CASSLVTGDTQYF.

The chain is built from TRBV24-1 and TRBJ2-6. Per the germline V gene, CDR1 is KGHDR and CDR2 is SFDVKD. CDR3 length: 13 residues. The CDR3: CATRASGANVLTF.